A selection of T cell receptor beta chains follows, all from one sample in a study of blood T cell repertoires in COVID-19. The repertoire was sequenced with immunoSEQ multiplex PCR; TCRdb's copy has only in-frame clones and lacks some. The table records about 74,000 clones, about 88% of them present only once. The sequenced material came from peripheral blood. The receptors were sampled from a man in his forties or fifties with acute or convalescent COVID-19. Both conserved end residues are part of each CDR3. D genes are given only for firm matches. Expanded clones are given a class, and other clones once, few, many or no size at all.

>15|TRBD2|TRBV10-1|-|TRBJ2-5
TGCGCCAGCAGCGAGACTAGCGGGAGATCGGAGACCCAGTACTTC
CASSETSGRSETQYF
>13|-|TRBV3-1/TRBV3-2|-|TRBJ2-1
TGTGCCAGCAGCCCCGGAACGGGGGTCGAGCAGTTCTTC
CASSPGTGVEQFF
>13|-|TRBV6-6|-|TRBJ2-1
TGTGCCAGCAGCGCCGATATGGCCACTGAGCAGTTCTTC
CASSADMATEQFF
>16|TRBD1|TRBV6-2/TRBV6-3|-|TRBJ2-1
TGTGCCAGCAGTGACTACCCTCGGGACAGGGGAGTCGAGCAGTTCTTC
CASSDYPRDRGVEQFF
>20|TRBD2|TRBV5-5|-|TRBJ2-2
TGTGCCAGCAGCCCCCGGTGGGCTAGCGGGAGACTGACGAACACCGGGGAGCTGTTTTTT
CASSPRWASGRLTNTGELFF
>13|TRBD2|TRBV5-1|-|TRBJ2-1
TGCGCCAGCAGCTATAGAGCGGGGGATGAGCAGTTCTTC
CASSYRAGDEQFF
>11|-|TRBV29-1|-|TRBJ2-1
TGCAGCGTTAGCGTCTACAATGAGCAGTTCTTC
CSVSVYNEQFF
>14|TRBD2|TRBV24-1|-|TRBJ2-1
TGTGCCGTCGCGGGAGGGCTCCGGGGGAATGAGCAGTTCTTC
CAVAGGLRGNEQFF
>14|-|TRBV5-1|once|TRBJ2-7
TGCGCCAGCAGCTTGGGCAGGGAATCGGGCGAGCAGTACTTC
CASSLGRESGEQYF
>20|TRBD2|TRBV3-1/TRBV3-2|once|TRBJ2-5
TGTGCCAGCAGCCAAATTGTTGGAGTACTAGCGGGAGGGCGTACAGAGACCCAGTACTTC
CASSQIVGVLAGGRTETQYF
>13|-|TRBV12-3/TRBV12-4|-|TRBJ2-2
TGTGCCAGCAGTTTGCGGAACACCGGGGAGCTGTTTTTT
CASSLRNTGELFF
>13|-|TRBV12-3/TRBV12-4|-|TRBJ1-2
TGTGCCAGCAGTTTAGAGGGGGATTATGGCTACACCTTC
CASSLEGDYGYTF
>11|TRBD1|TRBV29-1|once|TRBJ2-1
TGCAGCGTTGACCCCGGACAGGGTCCGGTCTTC
CSVDPGQGPVF
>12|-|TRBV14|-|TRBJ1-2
TGTGCCAGCAGCCAATGGCCTTATGGCTACACCTTC
CASSQWPYGYTF
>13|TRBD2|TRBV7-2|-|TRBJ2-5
TGTGCCAGCAGCTCAGGTAGCGGGAAGACCCAGTACTTC
CASSSGSGKTQYF
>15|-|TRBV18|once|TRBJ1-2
TGTGCCAGCTCCCGAATGGATAGGTCGACTGATGGCTACACCTTC
CASSRMDRSTDGYTF
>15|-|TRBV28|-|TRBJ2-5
TGTGCCAGCAGCTACCACCGAGGGTCTCAAGAGACCCAGTACTTC
CASSYHRGSQETQYF
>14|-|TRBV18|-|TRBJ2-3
TGTGCCAGCTCACCAGGAGCTGAGGGCGGTACGCAGTATTTT
CASSPGAEGGTQYF
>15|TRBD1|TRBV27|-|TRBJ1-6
TGTGCCAGCAGTTTATCGGGACAGTATAATTCACCCCTCCACTTT
CASSLSGQYNSPLHF
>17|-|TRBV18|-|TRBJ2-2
TGTGCCAGCTCACCACTAGCGGTAACCGCGAACACCGGGGAGCTGTTTTTT
CASSPLAVTANTGELFF
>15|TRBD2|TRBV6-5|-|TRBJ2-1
TGTGCCAGCAGCCTAGCGGGAGGGCCCATAGGTGAGCAGTTCTTC
CASSLAGGPIGEQFF
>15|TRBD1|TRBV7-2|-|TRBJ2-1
TGTGCCAGCAGCTCTGGACAGGGGGGTAGTAATGAGCAGTTCTTC
CASSSGQGGSNEQFF
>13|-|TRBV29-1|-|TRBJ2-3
TGCAGCGGGAAAGACAGGTCCACAGATACGCAGTATTTT
CSGKDRSTDTQYF
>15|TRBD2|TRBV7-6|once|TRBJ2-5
TGTGCCAGCAGCTTACTACAGCGGGAGGGTGAGACCCAGTACTTC
CASSLLQREGETQYF
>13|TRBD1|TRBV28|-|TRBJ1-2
TGTGCCAGCAGTGTACAGGGGGCATATGGCTACACCTTC
CASSVQGAYGYTF
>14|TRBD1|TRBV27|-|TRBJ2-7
TGTGCCAGCAGTTTATCCAGGGGGTGGTACGAGCAGTACTTC
CASSLSRGWYEQYF
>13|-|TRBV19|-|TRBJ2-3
TGTGCCAGTAGTATAGCTCGCACAGATACGCAGTATTTT
CASSIARTDTQYF
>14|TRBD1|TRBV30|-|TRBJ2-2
TGTGCCTGGGGGGGACAGGGATGGACCGGGGAGCTGTTTTTT
CAWGGQGWTGELFF
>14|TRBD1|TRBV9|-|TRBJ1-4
TGTGCCAGCAGCGGCGGGACAGGGCGGGAAAAACTGTTTTTT
CASSGGTGREKLFF
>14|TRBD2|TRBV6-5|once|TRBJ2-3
TGTGCCAGCATCGTGGGAGGGCCAGGAGATACGCAGTATTTT
CASIVGGPGDTQYF